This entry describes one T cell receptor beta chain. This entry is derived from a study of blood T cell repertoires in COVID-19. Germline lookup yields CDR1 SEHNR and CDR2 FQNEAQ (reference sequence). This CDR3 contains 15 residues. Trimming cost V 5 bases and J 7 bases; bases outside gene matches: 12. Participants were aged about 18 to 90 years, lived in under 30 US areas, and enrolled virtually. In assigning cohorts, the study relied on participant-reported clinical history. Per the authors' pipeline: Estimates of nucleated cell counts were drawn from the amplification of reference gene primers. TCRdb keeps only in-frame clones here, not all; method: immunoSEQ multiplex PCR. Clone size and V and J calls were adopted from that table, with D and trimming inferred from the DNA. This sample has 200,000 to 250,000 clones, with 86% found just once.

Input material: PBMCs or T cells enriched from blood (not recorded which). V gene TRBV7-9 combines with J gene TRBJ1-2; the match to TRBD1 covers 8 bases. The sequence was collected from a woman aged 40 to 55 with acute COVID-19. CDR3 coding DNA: TGTGCCAGCAGCAAAGGACAGGGAACGAGTAGTGGCTACACCTTC. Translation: CASSKGQGTSSGYTF.